This passage covers 26 T cell receptor beta chains from one sample sequenced in a study of blood T cell repertoires in COVID-19. Only in-frame clones appear in the TCRdb table, and some are missing; sequencing was by immunoSEQ multiplex PCR. This table holds about 160,000 clones, roughly four fifths found once. Sequencing input: peripheral blood. These receptors were taken from a man aged 55 to 70 with active or convalescent COVID-19.

The chain has TRBV2 and TRBJ2-2; 7 bases line up with TRBD2. With V trimmed by 6 bases and J by 8 bases, 15 bases remained unmatched. CDR3 length: 16 amino acids. Germline CDR1 and CDR2: SNHLY and FYNNEI. As DNA, the CDR3 is TGTGCCAGCAGGCTACTCGGGACTACCCTAAAGGGGGAGCTGTTTTTT. This encodes CASRLLGTTLKGELFF. Supplemented by reference TRBV2 and TRBJ2-2, the full variable domain reads EPEVTQTPSHQVTQMGQEVILRCVPISNHLYFYWYRQILGQKVEFLVSFYNNEISEKSEIFDDQFSVERPDGSNFTLKIRSTKLEDSAMYFCASRLLGTTLKGELFFGEGSRLTVL.

The V gene is TRBV6-1, the J gene TRBJ2-7; 8 nucleotides match TRBD1. V dropped 3 bases and J dropped 8; count of bases not matched to a gene: 12. Germline V gives CDR1 MNHNS, CDR2 SASEGT. The CDR3 runs to 15 residues. For the CDR3, the DNA is TGTGCCAGCAGTGAGGGTCGAGGGACAGGCCCTAAGCAGTACTTC. This translates into CASSEGRGTGPKQYF.

The V call is TRBV7-6, the J call TRBJ1-5, with D maybe TRBD1 (5 bases). V lost 7 bases to trimming and J lost 0 bases, with 16 bases between them. The CDR3 loop spans 16 amino acids. The germline V gene has CDR1 SGHVS and CDR2 FNYEAQ. The CDR3 here is CASNPDRTHSNQPQHF. Here the CDR3 DNA reads TGTGCCAGCAACCCCGACAGAACTCATAGCAATCAGCCCCAGCATTTT. Together with reference TRBV7-6 and TRBJ1-5, the CDR3 gives the full variable domain: GAGVSQSPRYKVTKRGQDVALRCDPISGHVSLYWYRQALGQGPEFLTYFNYEAQQDKSGLPNDRFSAERPEGSISTLTIQRTEQRDSAMYRCASNPDRTHSNQPQHFGDGTRLSIL.

The rearrangement joins TRBV6-5 to TRBJ2-7; 9 nucleotides line up with TRBD1. V trimming: 2 bases; J trimming: 8 bases; junction bases outside the gene matches: 10. Germline assignment: CDR1 MNHEY and CDR2 SVGAGI. The CDR3 runs to 15 residues. The CDR3 loop reads CASSYRLDRGPKQYF. As DNA, the CDR3 is TGTGCCAGCAGTTACCGGCTGGACAGGGGCCCCAAGCAGTACTTC.

The count of this clone is one. As DNA, the CDR3 is TGTGCCAGCAGTGACTCGCCAGGGGGTAATGAAAAACTGTTTTTT. This sequence encodes CASSDSPGGNEKLFF. V is TRBV6-4 and J is TRBJ1-4; 7 nucleotides agree with TRBD1. V gave up 0 bases and J gave up 4 bases; unmatched junction bases: 2. This CDR3 comprises 15 residues. Per the germline V gene, CDR1 is MRHNA and CDR2 is SNTAGT.

This clone was found once. CDR3 DNA sequence: TGCGCCAGCAGCTACCCCCGGGAGCAGTACTTC. It is translated as CASSYPREQYF. The chain has TRBV5-1 and TRBJ2-7; D gene uncertain. The V end was cut by 3 bases, the J end by 7 bases, with 8 bases between. This CDR3 region has 11 residues. Germline loops: CDR1 SGHRS, CDR2 YFSETQ. The entire variable domain, with the rest obtained from reference TRBV5-1 and TRBJ2-7, is as follows: KAGVTQTPRYLIKTRGQQVTLSCSPISGHRSVSWYQQTPGQGLQFLFEYFSETQRNKGNFPGRFSGRQFSNSRSEMNVSTLELGDSALYLCASSYPREQYFGPGTRLTVT.

The V gene is TRBV27, the J gene TRBJ2-1; 8 bases fit TRBD2. The CDR3 spans 18 residues. Germline CDR1 and CDR2: MNHEY and SMNVEV (reference sequence). With V trimmed by 3 bases and J by 7 bases, 17 bases remained unmatched. The CDR3 coding sequence is TGTGCCAGCAGTTTCCCCAGCCCGTTCGGGGGGGCGCCAAATGAGCAGTTCTTC. Its translation: CASSFPSPFGGAPNEQFF.

The chain links TRBV12-3 or TRBV12-4 to TRBJ1-5; D ambiguous. V lost 6 bases to trimming and J lost 4 bases, with 10 bases between them. The CDR3 runs 13 residues. The CDR3 loop reads CASRASQNQPQHF. The CDR3 DNA is TGTGCCAGCAGAGCGAGTCAAAATCAGCCCCAGCATTTT.

The rearrangement joins TRBV7-6 to TRBJ2-1, with 9 bases aligning to TRBD2. CDR1 and CDR2 from the germline V gene are SGHVS and FNYEAQ. Trimming took 5 bases from V and 3 from J; bases not matched to a gene: 5. The CDR3 extends over 15 amino acids. The CDR3 spells CASSLGLAFYNEQFF. CDR3 DNA: TGTGCCAGCAGCCTAGGACTAGCGTTCTACAATGAGCAGTTCTTC.

This clone was counted a few times. The chain uses TRBV11-2 and TRBJ1-2, with D perhaps TRBD1 (5 bases). CDR3 length equals 13 residues. Between the trimmed V and J ends, which lost 2 bases and 6 bases, there was a span of 10 bases. Germline values: CDR1 SGHAT, CDR2 FQNNGV. The CDR3 bases are TGTGCCAGCAGCTTATTCAGGGTGGATGGCTACACCTTC. It is translated as CASSLFRVDGYTF.

The J gene is TRBJ2-1, the V gene TRBV19; D is possibly TRBD2 (7 bases). The CDR3 is 18 residues long. Trimming shortened V by 5 bases and J by 2 bases, and 22 bases separated the two germline ends. Per germline, CDR1 LNHDA and CDR2 SQIVND (reference sequence). For the CDR3, the DNA is TGTGCCAGTAGTCCGGAACCTCGGGGGGCTGGCACCTACAATGAGCAGTTCTTC. It yields the protein CASSPEPRGAGTYNEQFF.

The chain has TRBV6-5 and TRBJ2-1, with TRBD2 identical over 10 bases. The V and J ends lost 8 bases and 9 bases, in that order; junction bases with no gene match: 13. The CDR3 has 15 amino acids. CDR1 is MNHEY and CDR2 is SVGAGI in the germline V gene. The CDR3 coding sequence is TGTGCCAGCGCCTCTCTAGCGGGAGATTACGGTGAGCAGTTCTTC. Its translation is CASASLAGDYGEQFF.

The J gene is TRBJ2-1, the V gene TRBV7-9; 12 bases line up with TRBD2. Trimming at V came to 4 bases and at J to 8 bases, leaving 12 bases not matched to a gene. The length of the CDR3 is 17 residues. The germline V gene has CDR1 SEHNR and CDR2 FQNEAQ (reference sequence). Here the CDR3 reads CASSSTSGGPPWYEQFF. The CDR3, as DNA: TGTGCCAGCAGCTCAACTAGCGGGGGGCCCCCGTGGTATGAGCAGTTCTTC.

This chain connects TRBV5-1 to TRBJ2-5; 12 bases are a match to TRBD2. The germline CDR1 and CDR2 sequences are SGHRS and YFSETQ. The J segment lost 1 base and the V segment lost 6 bases, leaving 7 bases of the junction unmatched. The CDR3 totals 16 residues. The DNA of the CDR3 is TGCGCCAGCAAGATAAGGACTAGCGGGGCCCAAGAGACCCAGTACTTC. Its translation: CASKIRTSGAQETQYF.

The chain uses TRBV18 and TRBJ2-5, with TRBD1 matching 8 bases. The V segment lost 0 bases and the J segment 0 bases; nucleotides outside the gene matches: 6. The germline gives CDR1 KGHSH, CDR2 LQKENI. CDR3 length equals 17 residues. The CDR3 DNA sequence: TGTGCCAGCTCACCACCCCGAGGACAGGGCCACCAAGAGACCCAGTACTTC. Translated: CASSPPRGQGHQETQYF. The variable domain in full, completed from reference TRBV18 and TRBJ2-5, reads NAGVMQNPRHLVRRRGQEARLRCSPMKGHSHVYWYRQLPEEGLKFMVYLQKENIIDESGMPKERFSAEFPKEGPSILRIQQVVRGDSAAYFCASSPPRGQGHQETQYFGPGTRLLVL.

This clone showed up just a few times. This chain's CDR3 is CASTRGPGAHGYTF. As DNA, the CDR3 is TGTGCCAGTACCAGGGGCCCCGGGGCTCATGGCTACACCTTC. The chain couples TRBV19 to TRBJ1-2; D might be TRBD1 (6 bases). V lost 7 bases to trimming and J lost 6 bases, with 18 bases between them. CDR1 is LNHDA and CDR2 is SQIVND in the germline V gene (reference sequence). This CDR3 has 14 amino acids.

This clone was detected a few times. This chain links TRBV29-1 with TRBJ1-2; 7 bases fit TRBD1. The length of the CDR3 is 15 residues. Per the germline V gene, CDR1 is SQVTM and CDR2 is ANQGSEA. The V gene end was trimmed by 6 bases and the J gene end by 8 bases; junction bases not matched to a gene: 18. In nucleotides, the CDR3 is TGCAGCGTCCTAGGGGGCGACAGGGAAAGCTACGGCTACACCTTC. Its protein is CSVLGGDRESYGYTF.

The rearrangement joins TRBV27 to TRBJ2-7; 11 positions agree with TRBD2. The J segment lost 0 bases and the V segment lost 5 bases, leaving 6 bases of the junction unmatched. The CDR3 sequence is 16 residues long. In germline, CDR1 is MNHEY, CDR2 SMNVEV (reference sequence). CDR3 protein: CASSPRLAGISYEQYF. The CDR3 nucleotides are TGTGCCAGCAGTCCTCGACTAGCGGGAATCTCCTACGAGCAGTACTTC.

V and J are TRBV24-1 and TRBJ1-1; no reliable D call. V was pared by 3 bases and J by 1 base, with 5 bases between. The CDR3 is 13 residues long. Germline-derived CDR1 and CDR2 are KGHDR and SFDVKD. CDR3 bases: TGTGCCACCAGTGATGGAGAGAACACTGAAGCTTTCTTT. It codes for CATSDGENTEAFF.

This sequence joins TRBV7-6 and TRBJ2-5; 11 bases match TRBD2. The length of the CDR3 is 16 residues. The trim removed 4 bases at V and 2 bases at J, leaving 6 bases unmatched. CDR1 and CDR2 from the germline V gene are SGHVS and FNYEAQ. DNA for the CDR3: TGTGCCAGCAGCTGGGGACTAGCGGAAAGACAAGAGACCCAGTACTTC. Amino acids: CASSWGLAERQETQYF.

This clone was counted only a few times. V gene TRBV19 combines with J gene TRBJ2-4, with D possibly TRBD2 on 5 matching bases. Per germline, CDR1 LNHDA and CDR2 SQIVND (reference sequence). This CDR3 has 11 residues. The V and J ends lost 6 bases and 5 bases respectively, with 5 bases between them. CDR3 in amino acids: CASSGENIQYF. The CDR3 DNA sequence: TGTGCCAGTAGCGGGGAAAACATTCAGTACTTC.

The rearrangement uses TRBV2 and TRBJ2-6, with D possibly TRBD1 on 6 matching bases. V was pared by 5 bases and J by 1 base, with 9 bases between. Germline V gene sequence: CDR1 SNHLY, CDR2 FYNNEI. This CDR3 is 15 amino acids long. The chain's CDR3 is CASSYTGSGANVLTF. The CDR3, as DNA: TGTGCCAGCAGTTATACAGGGTCTGGGGCCAACGTCCTGACTTTC.

This clone was picked up a small number of times. The J gene is TRBJ2-3, the V gene TRBV4-1; the D gene is possibly TRBD1 (6 bases). Germline V gene data show CDR1 as MGHRA and CDR2 as YSYEKL. The CDR3 sequence is 15 residues long. The V and J ends lost 3 bases and 2 bases respectively, with 12 bases between them. The CDR3 is CASSHPGQLTDTQYF. CDR3 DNA: TGCGCCAGCAGCCATCCCGGACAGCTCACAGATACGCAGTATTTT.

In its sample, this clone was seen a few times. V usage is TRBV7-2 and J usage is TRBJ2-1, with TRBD2 matching over 9 bases. This CDR3 has 15 residues. From germline, CDR1 is SGHTA and CDR2 FQGNSA. V dropped 2 bases and J dropped 9; count of bases not matched to a gene: 8. The CDR3 sequence is CASSLKQREVSEQFF. DNA for the CDR3: TGTGCCAGCAGCTTAAAGCAGCGGGAGGTCAGTGAGCAGTTCTTC.

This sequence joins TRBV11-1 and TRBJ2-7; D gene ambiguous. Germline values: CDR1 SGHAT, CDR2 FQDESV (reference sequence). The CDR3 covers 15 residues. V was trimmed by 1 base and J by 3 bases, leaving 13 bases between them. The CDR3 is CASSLGRSSLYEQYF. In nucleotides, the CDR3 is TGTGCCAGCAGCTTAGGACGGAGTTCTCTCTACGAGCAGTACTTC.

The chain combines TRBV3-1 (or the pseudogene TRBV3-2) with TRBJ1-5; tentative D call: TRBD1 (5 bases). CDR3 size: 15 residues. CDR1 and CDR2 (germline): LGHDT, YNNKEL (reference sequence). V was cut by 4 bases and J by 3 bases, with 13 bases left in between. In nucleotides, the CDR3 is TGTGCCAGCAGCCCGGGGGGAGGGAACAATCAGCCCCAGCATTTT. Amino acid sequence: CASSPGGGNNQPQHF.